Below, one TCR beta chain is given with its context. What it binds is not known. Only in-frame clones appear in the TCRdb table, and some are missing; sequencing was by immunoSEQ multiplex PCR. The table includes some 150,000 clones, roughly 91% detected once. Germline V gene lookup returns CDR1 LGHDT and CDR2 YNNKEL (reference sequence). The CDR3 runs to 14 residues. J gave up 10 bases and V 3 bases, and 6 bases lay outside the gene matches. The record originates from a study of T cell responses to AZD1222 COVID-19 vaccine. Study at large: The study pooled second doses at about 4 or about 12 weeks.

Study conclusions and caveats: It should be noted that donors were predominantly white British and more often female, and clonal diversity was possibly underestimated. Of the AZD1222 recipients, only five or six were seropositive at baseline. Researchers took repertoire samples only after the peak T cell response had come.

The source material was peripheral blood, sampled on day 0 of AZD1222 vaccination. The receptor was isolated from an adult in good health. V is TRBV3-1 (or the pseudogene TRBV3-2) and J is TRBJ1-6, with 7 bases fitting TRBD1. In nucleotides, the CDR3 is TGTGCCAGCAGCCACGGACAGGCGAGGTCACCCCTCCACTTT. Translated: CASSHGQARSPLHF.